This T cell receptor (beta chain) was profiled in a study of cytomegalovirus exposure and HLA in healthy donors. Germline loops: CDR1 SQVTM, CDR2 ANQGSEA. The CDR3 runs 13 residues. V gave up 6 bases and J gave up 3 bases; unmatched junction bases: 4. These donors, healthy bone marrow donors, were studied. Primers included in the PCR were 60 Vbeta and 13 Jbeta primers. Data came from immunoSEQ multiplex PCR; TCRdb stores just in-frame clones and leaves some out. Of 45,000 to 70,000 clones in the sample, 65% to 85% were seen once. This chain connects TRBV29-1 to TRBJ2-7, with 11 bases fitting TRBD1. Sequencing was performed on PBMCs. This clonotype originated in a young man in good health and CMV-seronegative. The CDR3 protein is CSVGTGGSYEQYF. In nucleotides, the CDR3 is TGCAGCGTGGGGACAGGGGGTAGCTACGAGCAGTACTTC.